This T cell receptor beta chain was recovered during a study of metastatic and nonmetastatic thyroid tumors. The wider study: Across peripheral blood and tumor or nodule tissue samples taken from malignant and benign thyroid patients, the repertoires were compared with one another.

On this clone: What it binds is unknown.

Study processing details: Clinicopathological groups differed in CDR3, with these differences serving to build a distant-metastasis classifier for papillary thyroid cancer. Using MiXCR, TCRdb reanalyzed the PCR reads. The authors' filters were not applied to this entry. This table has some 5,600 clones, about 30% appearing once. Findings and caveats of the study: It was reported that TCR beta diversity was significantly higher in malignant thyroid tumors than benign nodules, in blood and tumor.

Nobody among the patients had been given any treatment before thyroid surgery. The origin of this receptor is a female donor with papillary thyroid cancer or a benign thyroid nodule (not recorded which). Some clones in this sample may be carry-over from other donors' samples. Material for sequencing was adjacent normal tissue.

CDR3 loop: CASGTNYGYTF. CDR3 bases: TGCGCCAGCGGGACGAACTATGGCTACACCTTC. V gene TRBV5-1 combines with J gene TRBJ1-2, with a weak D call TRBD1 (5 bases). With 7 bases removed from V and 2 bases from J, the gap between germline ends came to 6 bases. This CDR3 contains 11 residues. Germline V CDR1 and CDR2: SGHRS, YFSETQ.